This T cell receptor beta chain was obtained from a study of T-cell reconstitution after alpha-beta-depleted transplantation in children. Unique molecular identifiers were built into the TCRbeta library. TCRdb re-analysed the PCR reads in MiXCR, keeping a single row per CDR3 protein. This table has roughly 590,000 distinct CDR3 sequences, roughly 17% appearing once. The junction had 4 bases not matched to a gene; V was cut back by 2 bases and J by 3 bases. The CDR3 has 16 amino acids. Germline V gene data show CDR1 as SGHKS and CDR2 as YYEKEE (reference sequence). This clonotype was counted many times.

This sequence joins TRBV5-5 and TRBJ2-2, with 10 bases lining up with TRBD2. This receptor was identified in a human donor who donated a stem cell graft to a child with acute myeloid leukemia. This material consisted of PBMCs from the stem cell graft donor, taken from the stem cell graft. Written as DNA, the CDR3 is TGTGCCAGCAGCTTCGCTAGCGGGGGATACACCGGGGAGCTGTTTTTT. It codes for CASSFASGGYTGELFF.